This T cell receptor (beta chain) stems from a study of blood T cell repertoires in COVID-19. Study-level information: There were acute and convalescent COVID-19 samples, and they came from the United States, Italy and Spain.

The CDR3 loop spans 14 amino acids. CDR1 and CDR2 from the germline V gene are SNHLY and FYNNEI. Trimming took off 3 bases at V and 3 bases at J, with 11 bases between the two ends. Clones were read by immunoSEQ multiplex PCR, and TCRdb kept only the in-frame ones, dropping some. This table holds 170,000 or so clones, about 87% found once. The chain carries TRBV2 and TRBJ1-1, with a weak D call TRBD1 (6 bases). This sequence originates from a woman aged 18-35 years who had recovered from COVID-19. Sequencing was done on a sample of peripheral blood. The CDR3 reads CASSETDRHTEAFF. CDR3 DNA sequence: TGTGCCAGCAGTGAGACGGACAGACACACTGAAGCTTTCTTT.